This T cell receptor beta chain was profiled in a study of CD8 T cells in ankylosing spondylitis. General observations from the study: What seemed typical of ankylosing spondylitis blood was a TCR beta motif built from several highly homologous variants. Disease-linked clones reportedly concentrated significantly in matched ankylosing spondylitis synovial fluid.

V was pared by 7 bases and J by 2 bases, with 11 bases between. This CDR3 is built from 13 residues. Germline assignment: CDR1 SEHNR and CDR2 FQNEAQ (reference sequence). This clonotype was seen many times. Its antigen is as yet unknown. Each CDR3 protein gets one entry after TCRdb re-called the 5' RACE reads with MiXCR. Of more than 500,000 distinct CDR3 sequences listed, approximately 5.3% are singletons. The TCR sequence derives from a male donor with ankylosing spondylitis. The specimen was blood, either unsorted or a sorted T cell fraction (not recorded which). The chain is built from TRBV7-9 and TRBJ1-2; D gene unclear. CDR3 sequence reads: CASTTGVNYGYTF. The CDR3, as DNA: TGTGCCAGCACCACTGGAGTGAACTATGGCTACACCTTC. Together with reference TRBV7-9 and TRBJ1-2, the CDR3 gives the full variable domain: DTGVSQNPRHKITKRGQNVTFRCDPISEHNRLYWYRQTLGQGPEFLTYFQNEAQLEKSRLLSDRFSAERPKGSFSTLEIQRTEQGDSAMYLCASTTGVNYGYTFGSGTRLTVV.